The source of this T cell receptor (beta chain) is a study of blood T cells in healthy people across ages. This clonotype was recorded a few times. The use of a sample-barcoded 5' primer and a J-beta primer mix characterized a second PCR of 7 to 11 cycles. From the 5' RACE reads, TCRdb called clonotypes with MiXCR, one entry per CDR3 protein. The sample includes under 2 million distinct CDR3 sequences, about 35% of them seen just once. Trimming left V 4 bases short and J 4 bases short, with 10 bases between. Germline assignment: CDR1 ENHRY and CDR2 SYGVKD. The CDR3 is 13 residues long. Per sample, at least 6 micrograms of total RNA were extracted.

Sequencing was done on a sample of blood. This TCR derives from a woman between 25 and 40 years old in good health. The V call is TRBV10-3, the J call TRBJ1-1, with D maybe TRBD1 (5 bases). The DNA of the CDR3 is TGTGCCATCAGTGGGGCAGGGAGCACTGAAGCTTTCTTT. This translates into CAISGAGSTEAFF.